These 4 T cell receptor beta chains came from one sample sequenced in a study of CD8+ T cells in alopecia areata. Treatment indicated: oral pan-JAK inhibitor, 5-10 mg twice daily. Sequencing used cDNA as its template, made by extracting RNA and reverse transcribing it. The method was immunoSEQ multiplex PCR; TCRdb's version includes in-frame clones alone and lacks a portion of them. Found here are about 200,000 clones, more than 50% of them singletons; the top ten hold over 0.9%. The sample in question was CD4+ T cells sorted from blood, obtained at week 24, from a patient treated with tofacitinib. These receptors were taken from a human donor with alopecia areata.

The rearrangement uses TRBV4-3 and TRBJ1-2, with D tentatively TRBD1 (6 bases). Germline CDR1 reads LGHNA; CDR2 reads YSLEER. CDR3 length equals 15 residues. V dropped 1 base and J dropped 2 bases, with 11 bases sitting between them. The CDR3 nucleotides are TGCGCCAGCAGCCAAGGAGGGGGGCCCAACTATGGCTACACCTTC. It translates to CASSQGGGPNYGYTF.

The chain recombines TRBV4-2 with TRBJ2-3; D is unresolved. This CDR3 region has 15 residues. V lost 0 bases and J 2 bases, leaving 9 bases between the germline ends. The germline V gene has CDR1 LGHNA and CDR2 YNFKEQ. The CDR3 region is CASSQEGGPTDTQYF. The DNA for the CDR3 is TGTGCCAGCAGCCAAGAGGGCGGTCCCACAGATACGCAGTATTTT.

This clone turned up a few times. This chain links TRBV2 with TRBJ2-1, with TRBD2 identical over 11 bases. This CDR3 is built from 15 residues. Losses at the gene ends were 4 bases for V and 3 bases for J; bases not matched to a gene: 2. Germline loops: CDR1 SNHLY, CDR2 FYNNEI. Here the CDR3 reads CASSGLAGGYNEQFF. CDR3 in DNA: TGTGCCAGCAGTGGTCTAGCGGGGGGCTACAATGAGCAGTTCTTC.

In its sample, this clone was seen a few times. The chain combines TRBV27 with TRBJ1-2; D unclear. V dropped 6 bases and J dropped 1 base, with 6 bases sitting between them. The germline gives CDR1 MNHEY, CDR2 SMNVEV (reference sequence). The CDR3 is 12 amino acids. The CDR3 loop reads CASSPFNYGYTF. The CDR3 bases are TGTGCCAGCAGCCCGTTTAACTATGGCTACACCTTC.